The rows below give T cell receptor beta chains drawn from one sample of a study of cytomegalovirus exposure and HLA in healthy donors. Generated by immunoSEQ multiplex PCR, the TCRdb table keeps only in-frame clones and is missing some. The data show around 160,000 clones, around 83% seen once. Sequenced input: PBMCs. These receptors originate from a man aged 45-65 years in good health and CMV-seropositive. Each CDR3 is given with its conserved first and last residue.

V gene: TRBV7-9; CDR3 protein: CASSLVDSYQETQYF
V gene: TRBV11-3; CDR3 protein: CASSPNTGTEAFF
V gene: TRBV4-1; CDR3 protein: CASSRTGQGEQYF
V gene: TRBV7-8; CDR3 protein: CASSLVLTGRLNEQFF
V gene: TRBV4-1; CDR3 protein: CASSQDRGLAGVTDTQYF
V gene: TRBV5-1; CDR3 protein: CASSWQGSETQYF
V gene: TRBV28; CDR3 protein: CASLDRGTEAFF
V gene: TRBV5-4; CDR3 protein: CASSLQGLQETQYF
V gene: TRBV11-2; CDR3 protein: CASSEQGAPGLEKLFF
V gene: TRBV10-3; CDR3 protein: CAIRQGAQANTIYF
V gene: TRBV29-1; CDR3 protein: CSVVALKGANTEAFF
V gene: TRBV7-3; CDR3 protein: CASSLIAGTADTQYF
V gene: TRBV2; CDR3 protein: CAIITGAGANVLTF
V gene: TRBV5-6; CDR3 protein: CASSSGQGPGNTIYF
V gene: TRBV7-8; CDR3 protein: CASSLSQANNYGYTF
V gene: TRBV28; CDR3 protein: CASSLGQFYGYTF
V gene: TRBV5-1; CDR3 protein: CASGSTNSYNEQFF
V gene: TRBV4-1; CDR3 protein: CASSQGGLAGTDTQYF
V gene: TRBV4-1; CDR3 protein: CASSQVPTYEQYF
V gene: TRBV7-8; CDR3 protein: CASSLEMGSYGYTF
V gene: TRBV7-6; CDR3 protein: CASSLSGNPYEQYF
V gene: TRBV29-1; CDR3 protein: CSVPNRGHGYTF
V gene: TRBV15; CDR3 protein: CATSRDLQGNEKLFF
V gene: TRBV7-8; CDR3 protein: CASSSPSLGASYEQYF
V gene: TRBV6-5; CDR3 protein: CASSTSGSGTDTQYF
V gene: TRBV7-3; CDR3 protein: CASSKRGGSNTGELFF
V gene: TRBV9; CDR3 protein: CASSVAAKNIQYF
V gene: TRBV5-1; CDR3 protein: CASSRDRTKETQYF
V gene: TRBV27; CDR3 protein: CASSFSGIDGQGYTF
V gene: TRBV7-9; CDR3 protein: CASSYLTGLAAEQYF
V gene: TRBV18; CDR3 protein: CASSPLNRGSEQFF
V gene: TRBV30; CDR3 protein: CAWSVAGPGNTIYF
V gene: TRBV28; CDR3 protein: CASSLGGTSDQSGANVLTF
V gene: TRBV5-6; CDR3 protein: CASSIRTGSNSPLHF
V gene: TRBV19; CDR3 protein: CASSFMTVSQPQHF
V gene: TRBV7-2; CDR3 protein: CASSFGTGELFF
V gene: TRBV7-7; CDR3 protein: CASSLGLAANNEQFF
V gene: TRBV30; CDR3 protein: CAWRELGYNEQFF
V gene: TRBV7-9; CDR3 protein: CASSSPLAGPGGTQYF